These T cell receptor beta chains were read from a single sample in a study of graft-versus-host responses after intestinal transplantation. Libraries were prepared by immunoSEQ multiplex PCR; TCRdb keeps only in-frame clonotypes and omits some of them. Of under 90,000 clones listed, more than 85% were seen once; the top ten hold 0.3% to 0.45%. Their target antigens are unknown. The sample was unstimulated CD4+ T cells sorted from spleen or lymph node cells, taken before transplant. These receptors were taken from a human donor who was the organ donor for an intestinal transplant. Both conserved end residues are part of each CDR3. A D gene is named only where the DNA matches it firmly. Clone size is stated in some rows and not others, as once, few, many or a class when expanded.

d_call: TRBD1; j_call: TRBJ1-1; v_call: TRBV6-6; clone_size: few; cdr3_nt: TGTGCCAGCAGTAACCCCGGGACAGAGAACACTGAAGCTTTCTTT; cdr3_aa: CASSNPGTENTEAFF
d_call: -; j_call: TRBJ2-3; v_call: TRBV7-3; clone_size: -; cdr3_nt: TGTGCCAGCAGCTTAACGCGAGGGCAGGGGCCTAACACAGATACGCAGTATTTT; cdr3_aa: CASSLTRGQGPNTDTQYF
d_call: TRBD1; j_call: TRBJ2-5; v_call: TRBV6-6; clone_size: -; cdr3_nt: TGTGCCAGCAGTCGACAGGGAAGAGAGGCCCAGTACTTC; cdr3_aa: CASSRQGREAQYF
d_call: -; j_call: TRBJ2-1; v_call: TRBV18; clone_size: -; cdr3_nt: TGTGCCAGCTCACCAATCGATGAGCAGTTCTTC; cdr3_aa: CASSPIDEQFF
d_call: -; j_call: TRBJ2-7; v_call: TRBV29-1; clone_size: -; cdr3_nt: TGCAGCGTAGTCCTGAGCTCCTACGAGCAGTACTTC; cdr3_aa: CSVVLSSYEQYF
d_call: -; j_call: TRBJ1-2; v_call: TRBV9; clone_size: -; cdr3_nt: TGTGCCAGCAGCGTAGGGCAGGGCTGGTATGGCTACACCTTC; cdr3_aa: CASSVGQGWYGYTF
d_call: TRBD2; j_call: TRBJ2-5; v_call: TRBV2; clone_size: -; cdr3_nt: TGTGCCAGCAGTGAATACCTAGCGGGGGCAGGGGAGACCCAGTACTTC; cdr3_aa: CASSEYLAGAGETQYF
d_call: -; j_call: TRBJ1-2; v_call: TRBV4-1; clone_size: -; cdr3_nt: TGCGCCAGCAGCCAATCGGACAGAAATCTCTATGGCTACACCTTC; cdr3_aa: CASSQSDRNLYGYTF
d_call: -; j_call: TRBJ1-2; v_call: TRBV6-5; clone_size: once; cdr3_nt: TGTGCCAGCACCGAGGGGGGGGCGCGACCCTATGGCTACACCTTC; cdr3_aa: CASTEGGARPYGYTF
d_call: TRBD2; j_call: TRBJ2-1; v_call: TRBV19; clone_size: -; cdr3_nt: TGTGCCAGTACCAAGCAGGGACTAGCGGGCGATGAGCAGTTCTTC; cdr3_aa: CASTKQGLAGDEQFF
d_call: TRBD1; j_call: TRBJ1-5; v_call: TRBV7-2; clone_size: -; cdr3_nt: TGTGCCAGCAGCCCCTGGACAGGGGATCAGCCCCAGCATTTT; cdr3_aa: CASSPWTGDQPQHF
d_call: -; j_call: TRBJ1-1; v_call: TRBV18; clone_size: -; cdr3_nt: TGTGCCAGCTCACCATACCAGGGTGGCACTGAAGCTTTCTTT; cdr3_aa: CASSPYQGGTEAFF
d_call: TRBD2; j_call: TRBJ2-5; v_call: TRBV18; clone_size: -; cdr3_nt: TGTGCCAGCTCACCAAATGCGGGAGTAGAGACCCAGTACTTC; cdr3_aa: CASSPNAGVETQYF
d_call: -; j_call: TRBJ1-2; v_call: TRBV15; clone_size: -; cdr3_nt: TGTGCCACCAGCAGAGATTTAGGGGTTAGTGGCTACACCTTC; cdr3_aa: CATSRDLGVSGYTF
d_call: -; j_call: TRBJ2-1; v_call: TRBV10-3; clone_size: -; cdr3_nt: TGTGCCATCAGTATCCGGACTACCTACAATGAGCAGTTCTTC; cdr3_aa: CAISIRTTYNEQFF